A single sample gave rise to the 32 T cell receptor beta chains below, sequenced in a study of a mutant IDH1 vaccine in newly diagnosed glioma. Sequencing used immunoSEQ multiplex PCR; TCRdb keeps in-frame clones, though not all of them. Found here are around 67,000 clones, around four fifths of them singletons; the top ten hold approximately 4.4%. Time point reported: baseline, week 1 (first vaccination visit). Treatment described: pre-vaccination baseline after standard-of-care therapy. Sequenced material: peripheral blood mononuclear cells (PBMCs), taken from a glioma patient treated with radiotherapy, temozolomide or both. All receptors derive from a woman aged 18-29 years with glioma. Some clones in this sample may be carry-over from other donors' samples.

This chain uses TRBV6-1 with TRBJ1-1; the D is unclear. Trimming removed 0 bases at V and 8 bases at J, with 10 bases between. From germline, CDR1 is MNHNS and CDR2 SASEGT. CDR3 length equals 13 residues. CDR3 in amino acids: CASSEAALGEAFF. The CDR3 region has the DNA TGTGCCAGCAGTGAAGCCGCATTGGGGGAAGCTTTCTTT.

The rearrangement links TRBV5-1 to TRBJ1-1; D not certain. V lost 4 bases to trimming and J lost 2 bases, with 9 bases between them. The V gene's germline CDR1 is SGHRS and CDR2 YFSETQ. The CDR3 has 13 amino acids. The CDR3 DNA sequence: TGCGCCAGCAGCCGCAACGAAAACACTGAAGCTTTCTTT. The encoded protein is CASSRNENTEAFF.

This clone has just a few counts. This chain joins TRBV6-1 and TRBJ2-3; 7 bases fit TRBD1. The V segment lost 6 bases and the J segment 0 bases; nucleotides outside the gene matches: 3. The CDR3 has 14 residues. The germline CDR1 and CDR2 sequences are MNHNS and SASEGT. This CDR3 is CASRRGQSTDTQYF. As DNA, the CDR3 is TGTGCCAGCAGGAGGGGACAGAGCACAGATACGCAGTATTTT.

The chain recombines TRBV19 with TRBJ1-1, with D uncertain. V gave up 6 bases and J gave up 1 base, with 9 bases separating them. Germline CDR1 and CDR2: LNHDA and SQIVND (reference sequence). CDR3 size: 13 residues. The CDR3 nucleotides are TGTGCCAGTAGGTGGGCTGGGAACACTGAAGCTTTCTTT. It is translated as CASRWAGNTEAFF.

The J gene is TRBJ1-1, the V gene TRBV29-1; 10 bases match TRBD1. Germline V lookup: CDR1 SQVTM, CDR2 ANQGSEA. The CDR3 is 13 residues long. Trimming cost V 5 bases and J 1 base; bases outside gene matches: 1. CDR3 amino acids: CSVWDRGNTEAFF. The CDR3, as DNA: TGCAGCGTTTGGGACAGGGGGAACACTGAAGCTTTCTTT.

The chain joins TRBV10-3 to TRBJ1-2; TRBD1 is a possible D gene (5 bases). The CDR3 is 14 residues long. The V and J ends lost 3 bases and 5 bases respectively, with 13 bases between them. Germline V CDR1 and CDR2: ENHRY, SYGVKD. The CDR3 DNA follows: TGTGCCATCAGTGATCCCGGGACGCAGTATGGCTACACCTTC. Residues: CAISDPGTQYGYTF.

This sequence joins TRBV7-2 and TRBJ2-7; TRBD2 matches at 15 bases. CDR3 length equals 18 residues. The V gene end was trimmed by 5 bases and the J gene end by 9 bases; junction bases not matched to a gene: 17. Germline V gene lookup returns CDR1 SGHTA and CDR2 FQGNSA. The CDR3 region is CASSLGLAGGPAIRSQYF. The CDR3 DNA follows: TGTGCCAGCAGCCTTGGACTAGCGGGAGGGCCGGCCATCCGATCGCAGTACTTC.

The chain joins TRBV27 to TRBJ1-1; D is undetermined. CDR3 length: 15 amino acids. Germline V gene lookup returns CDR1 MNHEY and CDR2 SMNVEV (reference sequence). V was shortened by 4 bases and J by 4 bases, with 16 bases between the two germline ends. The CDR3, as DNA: TGTGCCAGCAGTTATACAGCCAACCTTTTCACTGAAGCTTTCTTT. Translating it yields CASSYTANLFTEAFF.

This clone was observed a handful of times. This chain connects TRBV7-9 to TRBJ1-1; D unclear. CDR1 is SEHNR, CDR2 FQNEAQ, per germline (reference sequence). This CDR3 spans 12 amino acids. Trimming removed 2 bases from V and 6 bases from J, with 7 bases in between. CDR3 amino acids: CASSLYRAEAFF. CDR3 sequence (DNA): TGTGCCAGCAGCTTATACCGAGCTGAAGCTTTCTTT. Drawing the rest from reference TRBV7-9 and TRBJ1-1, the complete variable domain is DTGVSQNPRHKITKRGQNVTFRCDPISEHNRLYWYRQTLGQGPEFLTYFQNEAQLEKSRLLSDRFSAERPKGSFSTLEIQRTEQGDSAMYLCASSLYRAEAFFGQGTRLTVV.

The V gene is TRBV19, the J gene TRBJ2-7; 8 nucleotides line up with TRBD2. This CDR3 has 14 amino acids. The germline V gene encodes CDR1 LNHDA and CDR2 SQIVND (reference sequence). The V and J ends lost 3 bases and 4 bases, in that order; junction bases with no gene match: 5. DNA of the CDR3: TGTGCCAGTAGTATCGGGGCTAGCGGGTACGAGCAGTACTTC. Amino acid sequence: CASSIGASGYEQYF.

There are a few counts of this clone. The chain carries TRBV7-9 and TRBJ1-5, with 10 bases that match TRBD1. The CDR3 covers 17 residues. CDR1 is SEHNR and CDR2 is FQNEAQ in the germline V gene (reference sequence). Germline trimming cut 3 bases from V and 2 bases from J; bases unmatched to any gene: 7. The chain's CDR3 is CASSFATGTGGNQPQHF. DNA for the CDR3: TGTGCCAGCAGCTTTGCCACCGGGACAGGGGGCAATCAGCCCCAGCATTTT.

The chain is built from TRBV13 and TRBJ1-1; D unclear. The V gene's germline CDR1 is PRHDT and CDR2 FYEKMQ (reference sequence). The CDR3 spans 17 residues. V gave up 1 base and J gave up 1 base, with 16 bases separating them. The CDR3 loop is CASSLVLVRTENTEAFF. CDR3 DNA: TGTGCCAGCAGCTTAGTATTGGTCCGGACGGAGAACACTGAAGCTTTCTTT.

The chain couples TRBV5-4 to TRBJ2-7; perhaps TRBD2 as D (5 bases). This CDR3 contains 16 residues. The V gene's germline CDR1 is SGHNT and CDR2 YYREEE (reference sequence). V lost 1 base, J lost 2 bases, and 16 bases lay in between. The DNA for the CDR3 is TGTGCCAGCAGCTTGTGGCTTAGCGCAAAGACCTACGAGCAGTACTTC. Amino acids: CASSLWLSAKTYEQYF.

In DNA, the CDR3 is TGTGCCAGCAGCGTAACCGGGAGGGCCTTCGACGAGCAGTACTTC. Protein product: CASSVTGRAFDEQYF. The genes are TRBV9 and TRBJ2-7; 8 nucleotides match TRBD2. The length of the CDR3 is 15 residues. V was clipped by 1 base and J by 5 bases; unmatched bases: 8. Germline assignment: CDR1 SGDLS and CDR2 YYNGEE.

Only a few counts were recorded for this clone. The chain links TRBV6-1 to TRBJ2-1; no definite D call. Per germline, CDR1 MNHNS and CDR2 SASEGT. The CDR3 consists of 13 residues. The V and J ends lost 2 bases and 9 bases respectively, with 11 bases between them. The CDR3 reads CASSESPPGEQFF. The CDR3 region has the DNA TGTGCCAGCAGTGAAAGTCCCCCAGGTGAGCAGTTCTTC.

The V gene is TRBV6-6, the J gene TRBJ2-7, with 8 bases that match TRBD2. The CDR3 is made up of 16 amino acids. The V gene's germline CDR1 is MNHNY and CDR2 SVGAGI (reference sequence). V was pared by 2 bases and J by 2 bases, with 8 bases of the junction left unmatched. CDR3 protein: CASSYPPSGQTYEQYF. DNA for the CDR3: TGTGCCAGCAGTTACCCACCTAGCGGGCAAACCTACGAGCAGTACTTC.

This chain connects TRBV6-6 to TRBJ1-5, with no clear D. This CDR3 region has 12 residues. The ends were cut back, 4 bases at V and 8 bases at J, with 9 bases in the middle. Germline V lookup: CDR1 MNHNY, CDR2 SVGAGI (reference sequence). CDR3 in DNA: TGTGCCAGCAGTTCCAGTCTGGAGCCCCAGCATTTT. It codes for CASSSSLEPQHF.

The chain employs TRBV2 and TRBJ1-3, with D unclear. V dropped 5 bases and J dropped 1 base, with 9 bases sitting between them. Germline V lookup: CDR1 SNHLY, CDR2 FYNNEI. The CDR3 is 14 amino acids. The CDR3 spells CASSPRVSGNTIYF. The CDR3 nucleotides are TGTGCCAGCAGTCCACGGGTTTCTGGAAACACCATATATTTT. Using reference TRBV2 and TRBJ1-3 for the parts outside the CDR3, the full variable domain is EPEVTQTPSHQVTQMGQEVILRCVPISNHLYFYWYRQILGQKVEFLVSFYNNEISEKSEIFDDQFSVERPDGSNFTLKIRSTKLEDSAMYFCASSPRVSGNTIYFGEGSWLTVV.

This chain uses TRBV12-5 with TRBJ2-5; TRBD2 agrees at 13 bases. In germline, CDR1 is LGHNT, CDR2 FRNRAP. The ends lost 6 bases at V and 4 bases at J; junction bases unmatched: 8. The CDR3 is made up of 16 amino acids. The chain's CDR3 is CASGQRTSGSGETQYF. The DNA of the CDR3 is TGTGCTAGTGGACAACGGACTAGCGGGAGTGGAGAGACCCAGTACTTC.

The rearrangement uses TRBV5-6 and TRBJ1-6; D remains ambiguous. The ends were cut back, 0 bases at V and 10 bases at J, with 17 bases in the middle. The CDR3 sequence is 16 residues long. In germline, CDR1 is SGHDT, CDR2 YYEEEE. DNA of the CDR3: TGTGCCAGCAGCTTGGAGAATGTCGTGGCGGGGTCACCCCTCCACTTT. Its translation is CASSLENVVAGSPLHF.

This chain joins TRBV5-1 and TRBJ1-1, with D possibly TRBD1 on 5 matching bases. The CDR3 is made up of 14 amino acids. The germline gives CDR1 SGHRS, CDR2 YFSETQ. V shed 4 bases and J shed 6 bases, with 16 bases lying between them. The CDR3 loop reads CASSLTWGEPEAFF. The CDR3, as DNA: TGCGCCAGCAGCCTCACTTGGGGGGAACCTGAAGCTTTCTTT. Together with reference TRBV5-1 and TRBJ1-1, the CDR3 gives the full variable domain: KAGVTQTPRYLIKTRGQQVTLSCSPISGHRSVSWYQQTPGQGLQFLFEYFSETQRNKGNFPGRFSGRQFSNSRSEMNVSTLELGDSALYLCASSLTWGEPEAFFGQGTRLTVV.

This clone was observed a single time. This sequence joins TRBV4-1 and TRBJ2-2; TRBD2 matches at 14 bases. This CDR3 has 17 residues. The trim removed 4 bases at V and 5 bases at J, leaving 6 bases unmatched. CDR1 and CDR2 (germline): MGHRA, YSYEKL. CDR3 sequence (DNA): TGCGCCAGCAGCCCTACTGGGACTAGCGGGGGAACCGGGGAGCTGTTTTTT. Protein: CASSPTGTSGGTGELFF.

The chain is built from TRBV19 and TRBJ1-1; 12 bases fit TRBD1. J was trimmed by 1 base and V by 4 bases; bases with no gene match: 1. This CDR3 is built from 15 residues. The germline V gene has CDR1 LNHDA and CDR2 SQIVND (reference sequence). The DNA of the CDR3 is TGTGCCAGTAGTAGGGACAGGGGGCCGAACACTGAAGCTTTCTTT. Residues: CASSRDRGPNTEAFF.

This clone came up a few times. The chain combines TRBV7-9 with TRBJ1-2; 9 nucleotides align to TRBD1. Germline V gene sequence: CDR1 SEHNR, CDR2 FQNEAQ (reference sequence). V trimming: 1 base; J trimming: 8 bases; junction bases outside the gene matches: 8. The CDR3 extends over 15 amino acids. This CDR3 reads CASSLGTPGTGGYTF. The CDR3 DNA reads TGTGCCAGCAGCTTAGGAACTCCTGGGACAGGGGGCTACACCTTC.

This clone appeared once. The CDR3 coding sequence is TGTGCCAGCAGCTTAGGCGAGGGGGCACACACTGAAGCTTTCTTT. Amino acids: CASSLGEGAHTEAFF. The J gene is TRBJ1-1, the V gene TRBV13; 7 bases match TRBD1. J was trimmed by 3 bases and V by 0 bases; bases with no gene match: 4. CDR1 is PRHDT and CDR2 is FYEKMQ in the germline V gene (reference sequence). The CDR3 loop spans 15 amino acids.

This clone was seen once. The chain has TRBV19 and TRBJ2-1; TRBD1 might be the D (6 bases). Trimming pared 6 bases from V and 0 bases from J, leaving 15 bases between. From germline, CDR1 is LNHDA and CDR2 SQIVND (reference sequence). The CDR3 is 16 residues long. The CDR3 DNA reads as TGTGCCAGTAGCATCCTCACAGGGAGCTCCTACAATGAGCAGTTCTTC. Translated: CASSILTGSSYNEQFF.

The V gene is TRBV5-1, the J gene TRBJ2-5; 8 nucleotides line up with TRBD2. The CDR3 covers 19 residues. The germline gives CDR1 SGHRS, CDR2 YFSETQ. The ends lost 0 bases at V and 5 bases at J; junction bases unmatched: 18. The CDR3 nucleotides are TGCGCCAGCAGCTTGGAAGCGGTAATTCTAGCGGGCCACCTGGAGACCCAGTACTTC. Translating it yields CASSLEAVILAGHLETQYF. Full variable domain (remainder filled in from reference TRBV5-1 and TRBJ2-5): KAGVTQTPRYLIKTRGQQVTLSCSPISGHRSVSWYQQTPGQGLQFLFEYFSETQRNKGNFPGRFSGRQFSNSRSEMNVSTLELGDSALYLCASSLEAVILAGHLETQYFGPGTRLLVL.

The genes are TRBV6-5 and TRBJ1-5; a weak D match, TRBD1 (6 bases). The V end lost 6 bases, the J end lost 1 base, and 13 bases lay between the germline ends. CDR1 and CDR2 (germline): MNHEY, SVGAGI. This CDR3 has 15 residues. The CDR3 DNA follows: TGTGCCAGCAGATCCTCCGGGACAAGCAATCAGCCCCAGCATTTT. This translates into CASRSSGTSNQPQHF.

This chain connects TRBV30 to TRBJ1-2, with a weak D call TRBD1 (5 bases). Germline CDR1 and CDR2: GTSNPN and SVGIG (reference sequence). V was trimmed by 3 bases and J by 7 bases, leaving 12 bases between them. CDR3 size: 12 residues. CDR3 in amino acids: CAWRRQGGGYTF. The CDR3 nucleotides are TGTGCCTGGAGGAGGCAGGGTGGTGGCTACACCTTC.

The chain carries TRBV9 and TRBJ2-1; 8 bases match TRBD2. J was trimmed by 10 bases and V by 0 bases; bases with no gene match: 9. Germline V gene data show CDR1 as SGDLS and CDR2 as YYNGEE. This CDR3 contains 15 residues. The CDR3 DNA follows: TGTGCCAGCAGCGTAGGCGGGAGGCCTCCGGGGGAGCAGTTCTTC. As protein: CASSVGGRPPGEQFF.

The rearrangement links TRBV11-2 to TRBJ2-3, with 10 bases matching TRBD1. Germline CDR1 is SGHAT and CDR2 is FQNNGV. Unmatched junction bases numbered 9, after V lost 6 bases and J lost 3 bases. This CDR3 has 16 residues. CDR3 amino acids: CASRPDRGRGTDTQYF. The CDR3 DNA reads TGTGCCAGCAGGCCCGACAGGGGGCGAGGTACAGATACGCAGTATTTT. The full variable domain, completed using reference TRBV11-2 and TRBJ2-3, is EAGVAQSPRYKIIEKRQSVAFWCNPISGHATLYWYQQILGQGPKLLIQFQNNGVVDDSQLPKDRFSAERLKGVDSTLKIQPAKLEDSAVYLCASRPDRGRGTDTQYFGPGTRLTVL.

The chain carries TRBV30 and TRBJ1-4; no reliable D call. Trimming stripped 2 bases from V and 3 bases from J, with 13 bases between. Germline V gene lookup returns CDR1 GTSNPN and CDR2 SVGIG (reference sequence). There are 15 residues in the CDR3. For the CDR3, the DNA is TGTGCCTGGAGTCGGTGGACGGCGTCTAATGAAAAACTGTTTTTT. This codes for CAWSRWTASNEKLFF. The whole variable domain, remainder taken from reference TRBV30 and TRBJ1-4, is SQTIHQWPATLVQPVGSPLSLECTVEGTSNPNLYWYRQAAGRGLQLLFYSVGIGQISSEVPQNLSASRPQDRQFILSSKKLLLSDSGFYLCAWSRWTASNEKLFFGSGTQLSVL.